In its sample, the clone carrying this T cell receptor (beta chain) was seen a few times. CDR1 is MNHEY, CDR2 SMNVEV, per germline (reference sequence). The V segment lost 4 bases and the J segment 6 bases; nucleotides outside the gene matches: 11. The length of the CDR3 is 16 residues. The repertoire was sequenced with immunoSEQ multiplex PCR; TCRdb's copy has only in-frame clones and lacks some. The table lists 310,000 or so clones, around 91% of them singletons. Clinical history as reported by participants underpinned cohort assignment. This record belongs to a study of blood T cell repertoires in COVID-19. Study overall: T cells, B-cell-depleted T cells, or PBMCs supplied cDNA or gDNA.

J is TRBJ2-1 and V is TRBV27; 8 nucleotides agree with TRBD2. This sequence originates from a woman between 18 and 29 years old with acute COVID-19. The sample consisted of PBMCs or T cells enriched from blood (not recorded which). CDR3 loop: CASSSPTGTRLNEQFF. In DNA, the CDR3 is TGTGCCAGCAGTTCCCCGACCGGGACTAGACTCAATGAGCAGTTCTTC.